Only a few counts were recorded for the clone carrying this T cell receptor (beta chain). This entry is derived from a study of blood T cell repertoires in COVID-19. On the study more broadly: T cells, B-cell-depleted T cells, or PBMCs provided the cDNA or gDNA that served as material.

The J segment lost 4 bases and the V segment lost 3 bases, leaving 8 bases of the junction unmatched. The CDR3 is 17 residues long. Germline values: CDR1 MGHRA, CDR2 YSYEKL. As originally analysed: Nucleated cell number was recorded as an estimate derived from reference gene primer amplification. TCRdb keeps only in-frame clones here, not all; method: immunoSEQ multiplex PCR. V, J and clone size reflect that table, while D and trimming were determined from the DNA. The table records roughly 250,000 clones, roughly nine tenths of them present only once. This TCR derives from a woman between 25 and 40 years old with acute COVID-19. The chain is built from TRBV4-1 and TRBJ1-6; 8 bases are a match to TRBD1. Sequencing was done on a sample of PBMCs or T cells enriched from blood (not recorded which). The CDR3 is CASSQKTGGNYNSPLHF. CDR3 in DNA: TGCGCCAGCAGCCAGAAAACAGGGGGGAATTATAATTCACCCCTCCACTTT.